Listed below are T cell receptor beta chains from one sample, sequenced in a study of beta chain features in type 1 diabetes. Method: immunoSEQ multiplex PCR; TCRdb's copy keeps in-frame clones and lacks some. Of approximately 400,000 clones listed, roughly 16% are singletons. Sequencing was performed on naive CD4+ T cells from blood. The receptors stem from a woman under 30 in good health. Each CDR3 is given with its conserved first and last residue. D genes are given only for firm matches. Some rows mark clone size as missing; the rest say once, few, many or name a class of expanded clone.

CDR3: CSVSGFTQYF
DNA: TGCAGCGTTTCAGGGTTCACCCAGTACTTC
D: NA
size: few
V: TRBV29-1
J: TRBJ2-5

CDR3: CSVVKQGLNTEAFF
DNA: TGCAGCGTTGTTAAACAGGGTTTGAACACTGAAGCTTTCTTT
D: NA
size: NA
V: TRBV29-1
J: TRBJ1-1

CDR3: CSVASLAYNEQFF
DNA: TGCAGCGTTGCGTCCCTAGCCTACAATGAGCAGTTCTTC
D: NA
size: few
V: TRBV29-1
J: TRBJ2-1

CDR3: CASSLLTGTSTDTQYF
DNA: TGCGCCAGCAGCCTGCTCACGGGGACTAGCACAGATACGCAGTATTTT
D: NA
size: NA
V: TRBV5-1
J: TRBJ2-3

CDR3: CASSDLTGKTYNEQFF
DNA: TGTGCCAGCAGTGACCTGACAGGGAAAACCTACAATGAGCAGTTCTTC
D: TRBD1
size: NA
V: TRBV25-1
J: TRBJ2-1

CDR3: CASTLRAGGDAEAFF
DNA: TGTGCCAGCACCTTAAGAGCTGGGGGGGACGCTGAAGCTTTCTTT
D: NA
size: NA
V: TRBV6-6
J: TRBJ1-1

CDR3: CAYNTRGRGNTIYF
DNA: TGTGCCTACAACACCAGGGGCCGTGGAAACACCATATATTTT
D: NA
size: few
V: TRBV30
J: TRBJ1-3

CDR3: CASSLMAGEQFF
DNA: TGTGCCAGCAGTTTGATGGCGGGTGAGCAGTTCTTC
D: NA
size: NA
V: TRBV5-5
J: TRBJ2-1

CDR3: CASSQFIRDRGSEQYF
DNA: TGCGCCAGCAGCCAATTTATCCGGGACAGGGGTTCCGAGCAGTACTTC
D: TRBD1
size: few
V: TRBV4-3
J: TRBJ2-7

CDR3: CASSLVGAGVYNEQFF
DNA: TGTGCCAGCAGCTTAGTGGGAGCGGGAGTGTACAATGAGCAGTTCTTC
D: TRBD2
size: NA
V: TRBV7-2
J: TRBJ2-1